The 8 T cell receptor beta chains given below trace back to one sample, sequenced in a study of blood T cell repertoires in COVID-19. Assay: immunoSEQ multiplex PCR; the TCRdb copy retains only in-frame clones and omits some. The table lists under 45,000 clones, about 86% of them singletons. Input material: peripheral blood. Receptor source: a man aged 35 to 55 with active COVID-19.

The genes are TRBV6-2 or TRBV6-3 and TRBJ2-3, with D hard to call. This CDR3 comprises 13 residues. The germline V gene has CDR1 MNHEY and CDR2 SVGEGT. Trimming shortened V by 5 bases and J by 1 base, and 7 bases separated the two germline ends. CDR3 coding DNA: TGTGCCAGCAGTGTCCGTGGCACAGATACGCAGTATTTT. Protein product: CASSVRGTDTQYF.

This clone has only one observation. V is TRBV28 and J is TRBJ1-4; 7 nucleotides line up with TRBD1. From germline, CDR1 is MDHEN and CDR2 SYDVKM. The V and J ends lost 9 bases and 7 bases, in that order; junction bases with no gene match: 8. The CDR3 covers 13 residues. Here the CDR3 DNA reads TGTGCCAGTCAGGACAGGCTAGGTGAAAAACTGTTTTTT. Protein product: CASQDRLGEKLFF.

This chain joins TRBV14 and TRBJ1-1; no clear D gene. Per germline, CDR1 SGHDN and CDR2 FVKESK. The CDR3 spans 13 residues. The V and J ends lost 0 bases and 4 bases respectively, with 6 bases between them. This CDR3 reads CASSQDLGTEAFF. The CDR3 nucleotides read TGTGCCAGCAGCCAAGATCTAGGCACTGAAGCTTTCTTT.

The gene calls are TRBV11-2 and TRBJ1-6; no firm D call. This CDR3 contains 13 residues. The V and J ends lost 5 bases and 12 bases respectively, with 14 bases between them. CDR1 is SGHAT and CDR2 is FQNNGV in the germline V gene. The CDR3 loop reads CASSSTQTQPLHF. In DNA form, the CDR3 reads TGTGCCAGCAGCAGTACACAAACACAACCCCTCCACTTT. Supplemented by reference TRBV11-2 and TRBJ1-6, the full variable domain reads EAGVAQSPRYKIIEKRQSVAFWCNPISGHATLYWYQQILGQGPKLLIQFQNNGVVDDSQLPKDRFSAERLKGVDSTLKIQPAKLEDSAVYLCASSSTQTQPLHFGNGTRLTVT.

This clone was found once. The chain couples TRBV5-1 to TRBJ2-3; TRBD2 agrees at 7 bases. V shed 5 bases, J shed 2 bases, and the junction held 11 bases outside the gene matches. The CDR3 totals 16 residues. In germline, CDR1 is SGHRS, CDR2 YFSETQ. The CDR3 sequence: CASRVGLAVHTDTQYF. The DNA of the CDR3 is TGCGCCAGCAGGGTGGGCCTAGCGGTACACACAGATACGCAGTATTTT.

The rearrangement joins TRBV24-1 to TRBJ2-7; perhaps TRBD2 as D (6 bases). The CDR3 contains 13 residues. Germline V gives CDR1 KGHDR, CDR2 SFDVKD. Trimming shortened V by 5 bases and J by 3 bases, and 10 bases separated the two germline ends. CDR3 bases: TGTGCCACCAGTGCCGGGGGAGTCTACGAGCAGTACTTC. Amino acids: CATSAGGVYEQYF.

The chain employs TRBV7-9 and TRBJ2-3, with D unresolved. Germline V lookup: CDR1 SEHNR, CDR2 FQNEAQ (reference sequence). V was pared by 7 bases and J by 0 bases, with 11 bases between. This CDR3 has 14 amino acids. CDR3 DNA sequence: TGTGCCAGCACCTCAACCGGGAGCACAGATACGCAGTATTTT. Protein sequence: CASTSTGSTDTQYF. Full variable domain (remainder filled in from reference TRBV7-9 and TRBJ2-3): DTGVSQNPRHKITKRGQNVTFRCDPISEHNRLYWYRQTLGQGPEFLTYFQNEAQLEKSRLLSDRFSAERPKGSFSTLEIQRTEQGDSAMYLCASTSTGSTDTQYFGPGTRLTVL.

J is TRBJ1-2 and V is TRBV30; D ambiguous. CDR1 and CDR2 from the germline V gene are GTSNPN and SVGIG (reference sequence). The CDR3 loop spans 13 amino acids. V dropped 1 base and J dropped 6 bases, with 12 bases sitting between them. CDR3 sequence (DNA): TGTGCCTGGAGTGGAGCACAGTACGATGGCTACACCTTC. As protein: CAWSGAQYDGYTF.